The 8 T cell receptor beta chains below all came from one sample that was sequenced in a study of identical twins (dated by TCRdb to the mid-2010s). Library method: 5' RACE. Sequencer: Illumina HiSeq 2000. TCRdb reprocessed the public reads (quality trimming at Q25 with fastp, clone calling with MiXCR) and kept in-frame beta chains. Each CDR3 protein appears once, grouped with its most common genes and DNA. Counted in this sample were approximately 1.8 million distinct CDR3 sequences; under 35% of them appeared once. Approximately 0.25% of the sample rests with the top ten. The specimen was cord blood. The receptor set was obtained from a newborn girl in good health.

This clonotype was seen more than once but under ten times. The chain carries TRBV5-1 and TRBJ2-1, with D uncertain. This CDR3 is 12 amino acids long. V was pared by 0 bases and J by 8 bases, with 6 bases between. Germline values: CDR1 SGHRS, CDR2 YFSETQ. The DNA for the CDR3 is TGCGCCAGCAGCTTGGAGTGGGATGAGCAGTTCTTC. As protein: CASSLEWDEQFF.

V is TRBV2 and J is TRBJ2-5, with D possibly matching TRBD2 (6 bases). The V gene's germline CDR1 is SNHLY and CDR2 FYNNEI. Trimming stripped 4 bases from V and 4 bases from J, with 10 bases between. The CDR3 is 13 residues long. The CDR3 sequence is CASSGEARETQYF. The CDR3 DNA follows: TGTGCCAGCAGTGGGGAGGCGAGAGAGACCCAGTACTTC.

This clonotype has just a few counts. The V and J genes are TRBV20-1 and TRBJ1-5; D uncertain. The ends were cut back, 4 bases at V and 1 base at J, with 5 bases in the middle. The CDR3 covers 12 residues. From germline, CDR1 is DFQATT and CDR2 SNEGSKA (reference sequence). The chain's CDR3 is CSAIGSNQPQHF. The CDR3 region has the DNA TGCAGTGCTATCGGGAGCAATCAGCCCCAGCATTTT.

There are a few counts of this clonotype. J is TRBJ1-6 and V is TRBV2; 8 positions agree with TRBD1. This CDR3 spans 17 amino acids. The V and J ends lost 5 bases and 0 bases, in that order; junction bases with no gene match: 6. Germline V gene sequence: CDR1 SNHLY, CDR2 FYNNEI. CDR3 in amino acids: CASSLDRASSYNSPLHF. The CDR3, as DNA: TGTGCCAGCAGTTTGGACAGGGCGAGCTCCTATAATTCACCCCTCCACTTT. Together with reference TRBV2 and TRBJ1-6, the CDR3 gives the full variable domain: EPEVTQTPSHQVTQMGQEVILRCVPISNHLYFYWYRQILGQKVEFLVSFYNNEISEKSEIFDDQFSVERPDGSNFTLKIRSTKLEDSAMYFCASSLDRASSYNSPLHFGNGTRLTVT.

The chain combines TRBV7-6 with TRBJ1-1; D is uncertain. The germline V gene has CDR1 SGHVS and CDR2 FNYEAQ. This CDR3 is built from 16 residues. Between the trimmed V and J ends, which lost 5 bases and 0 bases, there was a span of 16 bases. CDR3 amino acids: CASSQLIAEVNTEAFF. CDR3 DNA: TGTGCCAGCAGCCAGCTGATAGCCGAGGTGAACACTGAAGCTTTCTTT.

This clonotype was counted between two and nine times. The J gene is TRBJ2-3, the V gene TRBV27, with D perhaps TRBD2 (6 bases). The CDR3 is 15 residues long. Germline CDR1 and CDR2: MNHEY and SMNVEV (reference sequence). V was clipped by 4 bases and J by 2 bases, with 13 bases between them. The CDR3 nucleotides read TGTGCCAGCAGTTATAGCGGATACCTCACAGATACGCAGTATTTT. Protein product: CASSYSGYLTDTQYF.

The count of this clonotype is one. The gene calls are TRBV12-3 or TRBV12-4 and TRBJ2-7; 9 bases fit TRBD2. V was pared by 7 bases and J by 2 bases, with 9 bases of the junction left unmatched. The CDR3 consists of 15 residues. CDR3 coding DNA: TGTGCCAGCACCGCGACTAGCGGAGCTGCCTACGAGCAGTACTTC. Protein sequence: CASTATSGAAYEQYF.

The rearrangement joins TRBV4-1 to TRBJ2-2; D ambiguous. The CDR3 consists of 15 residues. Germline V gene sequence: CDR1 MGHRA, CDR2 YSYEKL. V lost 4 bases to trimming and J lost 8 bases, with 17 bases between them. CDR3 loop: CASSPVIRKSGELFF. Written as DNA, the CDR3 is TGCGCCAGCAGCCCGGTGATTAGGAAATCTGGGGAGCTGTTTTTT.